This TCR beta chain emerged from a study of T cell responses to AZD1222 COVID-19 vaccine. Germline-derived CDR1 and CDR2 are SGHRS and YFSETQ. The CDR3 totals 16 residues. The J segment lost 3 bases and the V segment lost 2 bases, leaving 5 bases of the junction unmatched. Only in-frame clones appear in the TCRdb table, and some are missing; sequencing was by immunoSEQ multiplex PCR. The sample lists 150,000 to 200,000 clones; over 90% were seen once. General study findings and limits: Close to half of all spike-specific TCRs reportedly target regions of the variants that are unmutated.

In the case of this clone: Its specificity is not known.

The TCR originated in an adult in good health. The rearrangement links TRBV5-1 to TRBJ2-4, with TRBD2 identical over 10 bases. Sequences were derived from peripheral blood, sampled on day 0 of AZD1222 vaccination. This CDR3 reads CASSFGLAGDKNIQYF. The CDR3 DNA reads TGCGCCAGCAGCTTCGGGCTAGCGGGGGACAAAAACATTCAGTACTTC.